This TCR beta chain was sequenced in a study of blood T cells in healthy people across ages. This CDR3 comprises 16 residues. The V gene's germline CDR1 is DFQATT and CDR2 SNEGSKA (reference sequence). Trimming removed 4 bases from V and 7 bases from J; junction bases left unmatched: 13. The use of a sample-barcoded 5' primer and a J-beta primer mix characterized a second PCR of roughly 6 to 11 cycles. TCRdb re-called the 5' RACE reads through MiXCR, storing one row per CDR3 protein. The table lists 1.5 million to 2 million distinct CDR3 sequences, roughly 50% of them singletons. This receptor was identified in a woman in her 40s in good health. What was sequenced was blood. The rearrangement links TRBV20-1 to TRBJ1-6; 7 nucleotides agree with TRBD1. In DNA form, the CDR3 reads TGCAGTGCTAACGGACAGGTGCGCCTCCACAATTCACCCCTCCACTTT. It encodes CSANGQVRLHNSPLHF.